This T cell receptor (beta chain) was retrieved from a study of PD-1 blockade in classical Hodgkin lymphoma. All patients relapsed after autologous stem cell transplantation, and brentuximab vedotin exposure varied. TCRdb's copy holds only in-frame clones and misses some; the assay was immunoSEQ multiplex PCR. Seen here are some 40,000 clones, about 70% observed once, and the top ten hold roughly 13%. Here the sequenced sample was peripheral blood mononuclear cells (PBMCs), taken before the second cycle of nivolumab. The receptor comes from a human donor with classical Hodgkin lymphoma.

CDR3 DNA: TGTGCCAGCTCACCACGGACTCGGGACCTTGGGGCTTTCTTT. This codes for CASSPRTRDLGAFF. The rearrangement joins TRBV18 to TRBJ1-1; weak D call: TRBD1 (5 bases). Germline CDR1 KGHSH, CDR2 LQKENI. The CDR3 runs 14 residues. Trimming left V 1 base short and J 11 bases short, with 17 bases between.